This T cell receptor (beta chain) was observed in a study of T-cell reconstitution after alpha-beta-depleted transplantation in children. Findings and caveats of the study: By one year post-transplant, T-cell counts and diversity largely arose from T cells that were newly produced. Surviving recipient T cells and intrathymic progenitors accounted for some patients' high TCRbeta diversity at day 60. As was reported, about two months after transplant, alpha-beta T cells came from several hundred expanded graft clones.

With 0 bases clipped from V and 3 bases from J, the junction kept 7 bases outside the gene matches. Per germline, CDR1 SGHTS and CDR2 YDEGEE. CDR3 size: 17 residues. TCRbeta library construction was performed incorporating unique molecular identifiers. TCRdb re-called the PCR reads with MiXCR, one entry per CDR3 protein. The sample records fewer than 250,000 distinct CDR3 sequences, around a sixth being singletons. Turning to this clonotype: The target antigen is unknown.

The sample was PBMCs, mostly from graft donor cells, taken 360 days after TCRalphabeta/CD19-depleted stem cell transplant. This TCR was recovered from a male patient aged 2-15 years who had a stem cell transplant for acute lymphoblastic leukemia, so the T cells may come from the graft donor. The genes are TRBV5-8 and TRBJ2-2; 8 bases match TRBD1. The CDR3 DNA follows: TGTGCCAGCAGCTTGGGTGTTTGGACAGGGTACACCGGGGAGCTGTTTTTT. Its protein is CASSLGVWTGYTGELFF.